This T cell receptor (beta chain) was retrieved from a study of response to subunit inactivated influenza vaccine. Study-wide results and caveats: Authors suggested seasonal influenza vaccinations each recruit few new T cells.

TCRdb analysed the RT-PCR reads with MiXCR anew, one entry per CDR3 protein. This sample has roughly 760,000 distinct CDR3 sequences, with around 20% found just once. As regards this clonotype: Its antigen is not known.

The material was PBMCs from blood, obtained roughly 5 days after vaccination. The origin of this receptor is a man aged 50-60 years who received an inactivated influenza vaccine.

CDR3 loop: CASSVRTGSGNTIYF. CDR3 nucleotide sequence: TGTGCCAGCAGCGTACGGACAGGCTCTGGAAACACCATATATTTT. The chain uses TRBV9 and TRBJ1-3; 7 bases agree with TRBD1. The germline gives CDR1 SGDLS, CDR2 YYNGEE. The CDR3 has 15 amino acids. J was trimmed by 0 bases and V by 1 base; bases with no gene match: 1.